This T cell receptor (beta chain) is drawn from a study of T cell responses to AZD1222 COVID-19 vaccine. Study-level background: Both about-4-week and about-12-week second-dose recipients were combined. Study-wide points: Spike-wide vaccine-associated CD4 TCRs dominated at 160-218 and 743-854. Spike-specific TCR breadth and depth went up after people got two AZD1222 doses.

Of note for this clone: Its antigen is undetermined.

TCRdb's table, derived via immunoSEQ multiplex PCR, lists solely in-frame clones and lacks some. The profile covers tens of thousands of clones, with over 90% appearing a single time and roughly 4.8% taken by the ten largest. Sequencing was performed on peripheral blood, taken on day 0 of AZD1222 vaccination. The receptor was isolated from an adult in good health.

This CDR3 reads CASRRGSETFF. CDR3 nucleotide sequence: TGTGCCAGCAGAAGGGGTTCTGAGACTTTCTTT. The gene calls are TRBV6-5 and TRBJ1-1; tentatively, D is TRBD1 (5 bases). The CDR3 is 11 amino acids. CDR1 and CDR2 from the germline V gene are MNHEY and SVGAGI. Trimming cost V 6 bases and J 12 bases, with 14 bases left between them.